This T cell receptor beta chain was sequenced during a study of T cell responses to AZD1222 COVID-19 vaccine. General study points: The donors showed a predominance of white British ancestry and of females, with possible underestimation of clonal diversity.

Comments on this clone: Its antigen remains unidentified.

Trimming shortened V by 3 bases and J by 6 bases, and 17 bases separated the two germline ends. The length of the CDR3 is 15 residues. Germline CDR1 is SGHNT and CDR2 is YYREEE (reference sequence). Using immunoSEQ multiplex PCR, the repertoire was profiled, and TCRdb retains in-frame clones only, with some absent. Here the sample spans about 130,000 clones, around 83% being singletons. Specimen: peripheral blood, collected on day 0 of AZD1222 vaccination. The TCR originated in an adult in good health. The J gene is TRBJ2-3, the V gene TRBV5-4; the D gene could be TRBD1 or TRBD2 (6 bases each). In nucleotides, the CDR3 is TGTGCCAGCAGCTCGCCGGGGGCTGGATGGGATACGCAGTATTTT. Amino acid sequence: CASSSPGAGWDTQYF.